These 8 T cell receptor beta chains were sequenced from one sample in a study of blood T cell repertoires in COVID-19. Assay: immunoSEQ multiplex PCR; the TCRdb copy retains only in-frame clones and omits some. The data show around 59,000 clones, around 88% seen once. Sample: peripheral blood. Receptor source: a man aged 55 to 70 with acute or convalescent COVID-19.

This chain connects TRBV28 to TRBJ2-2; the D gene is possibly TRBD1 (5 bases). This CDR3 has 16 residues. The V and J ends lost 7 bases and 4 bases respectively, with 19 bases between them. Germline V gene data show CDR1 as MDHEN and CDR2 as SYDVKM. The CDR3 bases are TGTGCCAGCACGACCCCGACGGACAAGAGCACCGGGGAGCTGTTTTTT. It specifies CASTTPTDKSTGELFF.

The chain joins TRBV7-4 to TRBJ2-3; 9 bases are a match to TRBD1. Trimming took 7 bases from V and 2 from J; bases not matched to a gene: 10. This CDR3 spans 16 amino acids. In germline, CDR1 is SGHVT, CDR2 SQSDAQ. CDR3 sequence (DNA): TGTGCCAGCACCGTCCGGGACAGGGCTTTCACAGATACGCAGTATTTT. As protein: CASTVRDRAFTDTQYF.

The chain recombines TRBV28 with TRBJ1-3, with D unclear. Germline CDR1 and CDR2: MDHEN and SYDVKM. This CDR3 is 14 amino acids long. V lost 5 bases and J lost 0, with 8 bases in between. CDR3 bases: TGTGCCAGCAGTCCGACGGGCTCTGGAAACACCATATATTTT. Translating it yields CASSPTGSGNTIYF.

The chain joins TRBV7-2 to TRBJ2-7; 9 bases align to TRBD1. The germline CDR1 and CDR2 sequences are SGHTA and FQGNSA. V was clipped by 5 bases and J by 7 bases; unmatched bases: 12. This CDR3 comprises 15 residues. The CDR3 sequence is CASSIQRDREREQYF. For the CDR3, the DNA is TGTGCCAGCAGCATCCAACGGGACAGGGAGAGGGAGCAGTACTTC.

V is TRBV11-2 and J is TRBJ2-5; 9 bases map to TRBD1. Germline-derived CDR1 and CDR2 are SGHAT and FQNNGV. The V segment lost 6 bases and the J segment 5 bases; nucleotides outside the gene matches: 4. The CDR3 sequence is 13 residues long. For the CDR3, the DNA is TGTGCCAGCAGTCACAGGGGGCGGGAGACCCAGTACTTC. Residues: CASSHRGRETQYF. The variable domain in full, completed from reference TRBV11-2 and TRBJ2-5, reads EAGVAQSPRYKIIEKRQSVAFWCNPISGHATLYWYQQILGQGPKLLIQFQNNGVVDDSQLPKDRFSAERLKGVDSTLKIQPAKLEDSAVYLCASSHRGRETQYFGPGTRLLVL.

This sequence joins TRBV20-1 and TRBJ2-2; possible D gene TRBD2, 6 bases. CDR1 is DFQATT, CDR2 SNEGSKA, per germline (reference sequence). The CDR3 sequence is 15 residues long. The germline V and J ends were trimmed by 3 bases and 0 bases, with 11 bases remaining between them. DNA for the CDR3: TGCAGTGCTAGTCTCGGAGGGGCGAACACCGGGGAGCTGTTTTTT. As protein: CSASLGGANTGELFF.

J is TRBJ2-7 and V is TRBV3-1 (or the pseudogene TRBV3-2); TRBD1 matches at 7 bases. Germline CDR1 reads LGHDT; CDR2 reads YNNKEL (reference sequence). This CDR3 is 14 amino acids long. Trimming removed 4 bases from V and 1 base from J; junction bases left unmatched: 4. CDR3 coding DNA: TGTGCCAGCAGCCCTAGGGACAGATCCTACGAGCAGTACTTC. Translating it yields CASSPRDRSYEQYF.

V usage is TRBV27 and J usage is TRBJ1-1; D may be TRBD1 (6 bases). The germline V gene has CDR1 MNHEY and CDR2 SMNVEV (reference sequence). CDR3 size: 15 residues. Trimming shortened V by 5 bases and J by 1 base, and 14 bases separated the two germline ends. CDR3 bases: TGTGCCAGCAGTGGCTGGGACACCCCGAACACTGAAGCTTTCTTT. It encodes CASSGWDTPNTEAFF.